Presented here are 13 T cell receptor beta chains from one specimen sequenced in a study of blood T cell repertoires in COVID-19. Sequencing was performed with immunoSEQ multiplex PCR; in TCRdb, only in-frame clones are kept and a portion is missing. The data hold 200,000 to 250,000 clones, with almost 85% observed a single time. Input material: PBMCs or T cells enriched from blood (not recorded which). These receptors were taken from a man aged 35 to 55 who had recovered from COVID-19.

The chain uses TRBV5-6 and TRBJ2-5; D is ambiguous. V lost 4 bases, J lost 7 bases, and 14 bases lay in between. The length of the CDR3 is 13 residues. Germline assignment: CDR1 SGHDT and CDR2 YYEEEE. The CDR3 loop is CASSPTPSGTQYF. The CDR3 DNA follows: TGTGCCAGCAGCCCGACACCCTCTGGGACCCAGTACTTC.

This clone has only one observation. The genes are TRBV6-5 and TRBJ1-5; weak D call: TRBD1 (5 bases). The CDR3 is made up of 14 amino acids. Germline V gives CDR1 MNHEY, CDR2 SVGAGI. V was trimmed by 6 bases and J by 4 bases, leaving 13 bases between them. The CDR3 is CASRKSGVNQPQHF. The CDR3 bases are TGTGCCAGCAGAAAATCGGGGGTGAATCAGCCCCAGCATTTT.

This clone was observed a handful of times. The chain recombines TRBV7-3 with TRBJ2-7, with TRBD2 matching over 7 bases. This CDR3 is 16 amino acids long. The germline gives CDR1 SGHTA, CDR2 FQGTGA. V lost 2 bases to trimming and J lost 5 bases; unmatched junction nucleotides: 12. The CDR3, as DNA: TGTGCCAGCAGCTTAGGGTGGGGCGGGAGCAGGAACGAGCAGTACTTC. Translation gives CASSLGWGGSRNEQYF.

This clone showed up just a few times. The CDR3 here is CASNPPESGRRGTLHF. The CDR3 DNA reads as TGTGCCAGCAATCCCCCAGAGAGCGGTCGTAGAGGGACCCTCCACTTT. This chain uses TRBV2 with TRBJ1-6; D unresolved. Looked up from germline, CDR1 is SNHLY and CDR2 is FYNNEI. V shed 7 bases and J shed 14 bases, with 27 bases lying between them. The CDR3 runs 16 residues.

The chain recombines TRBV19 with TRBJ2-3, with TRBD1 as a possible D gene (5 bases). Trimming took off 5 bases at V and 0 bases at J, with 18 bases between the two ends. The germline CDR1 and CDR2 sequences are LNHDA and SQIVND (reference sequence). This CDR3 has 17 residues. The CDR3 sequence is CASSVLTVHPSTDTQYF. The DNA of the CDR3 is TGTGCCAGTAGTGTACTGACAGTTCATCCTAGCACAGATACGCAGTATTTT.

The chain uses TRBV28 and TRBJ1-1; tentatively, D is TRBD1 (6 bases). The V gene lost 5 bases and the J gene lost 11 bases, with 15 bases spanning the gap. Looked up from germline, CDR1 is MDHEN and CDR2 is SYDVKM. The CDR3 is 12 residues long. Here the CDR3 reads CASSPPGAAAFF. As DNA, the CDR3 is TGTGCCAGCAGTCCGCCAGGGGCGGCGGCTTTCTTT.

In its sample, this clone was seen a few times. The chain employs TRBV24-1 and TRBJ1-5; D is perhaps TRBD1 (5 bases). V was clipped by 9 bases and J by 6 bases, with 14 bases between them. The germline CDR1 and CDR2 sequences are KGHDR and SFDVKD. This CDR3 has 13 amino acids. In DNA form, the CDR3 reads TGTGCCACCGGGCAGGTGGGGGGTCAGCCCCAGCATTTT. Translated: CATGQVGGQPQHF.

V is TRBV7-2 and J is TRBJ1-2; 9 bases map to TRBD1. This CDR3 spans 15 amino acids. V trimming: 5 bases; J trimming: 8 bases; junction bases outside the gene matches: 12. Germline V gives CDR1 SGHTA, CDR2 FQGNSA. The CDR3 protein is CASSAAGQGIGGYTF. The CDR3 DNA sequence: TGTGCCAGCAGCGCAGCCGGACAGGGGATAGGAGGCTACACCTTC. Full variable domain (remainder filled in from reference TRBV7-2 and TRBJ1-2): GAGVSQSPSNKVTEKGKDVELRCDPISGHTALYWYRQSLGQGLEFLIYFQGNSAPDKSGLPSDRFSAERTGGSVSTLTIQRTQQEDSAVYLCASSAAGQGIGGYTFGSGTRLTVV.

This chain uses TRBV5-1 with TRBJ2-5, with 8 bases that match TRBD1. CDR1 is SGHRS and CDR2 is YFSETQ in the germline V gene. V gave up 2 bases and J gave up 1 base; unmatched junction bases: 1. The CDR3 sequence is 14 residues long. This chain's CDR3 is CASSFTGGQETQYF. CDR3 in DNA: TGCGCCAGCAGCTTTACAGGGGGCCAAGAGACCCAGTACTTC. Looking up the rest from reference TRBV5-1 and TRBJ2-5 gives the full variable domain: KAGVTQTPRYLIKTRGQQVTLSCSPISGHRSVSWYQQTPGQGLQFLFEYFSETQRNKGNFPGRFSGRQFSNSRSEMNVSTLELGDSALYLCASSFTGGQETQYFGPGTRLLVL.

The chain combines TRBV7-6 with TRBJ2-7; 15 bases align to TRBD2. Germline V CDR1 and CDR2: SGHVS, FNYEAQ. V shed 5 bases, J shed 5 bases, and the junction held 10 bases outside the gene matches. The CDR3 covers 17 residues. CDR3 protein: CASSPGLAGGLEHEQYF. CDR3 bases: TGTGCCAGCAGCCCGGGACTAGCGGGGGGCCTCGAGCACGAGCAGTACTTC.

V gene TRBV7-3 combines with J gene TRBJ2-7; the D gene is possibly TRBD1 (5 bases). Per the germline V gene, CDR1 is SGHTA and CDR2 is FQGTGA. The V gene lost 4 bases and the J gene lost 11 bases, with 15 bases spanning the gap. This CDR3 region has 12 residues. The CDR3 DNA reads as TGTGCCAGCAGCTCAGGGTTATCAGTTAAGTACTTC. This gives the protein CASSSGLSVKYF.

This sequence joins TRBV9 and TRBJ2-2, with a possible D match to TRBD1 (5 bases). The CDR3 length is 15 residues. V lost 4 bases and J 2 bases, leaving 12 bases between the germline ends. Germline lookup yields CDR1 SGDLS and CDR2 YYNGEE. This chain's CDR3 is CASSPQDINTGELFF. CDR3 DNA sequence: TGTGCCAGCAGCCCCCAGGACATTAACACCGGGGAGCTGTTTTTT.

The count of this clone is one. The rearrangement joins TRBV5-1 to TRBJ2-7; 10 bases line up with TRBD1. Germline CDR1 SGHRS, CDR2 YFSETQ. The CDR3 spans 15 residues. With V trimmed by 3 bases and J by 4 bases, 7 bases remained unmatched. The CDR3: CASSSQPGQGYEQYF. DNA for the CDR3: TGCGCCAGCAGCTCACAACCGGGACAGGGGTACGAGCAGTACTTC.